The 18 T cell receptor beta chains in this list originate from one sample, sequenced in a study of cytotoxic CD8 clonotypes in ibrutinib-treated CLL. The data were produced by immunoSEQ multiplex PCR, yet TCRdb's version contains in-frame clones alone and is incomplete. The sample gives some 92,000 clones, roughly three quarters of which show up once; under 30% is in the top ten. The source was PBMCs, collected after 24 months of ibrutinib treatment. The receptor set was obtained from a human donor with chronic lymphocytic leukemia.

CDR3 sequence reads: CATGQGGSGANVLTF. The CDR3 nucleotides read TGTGCCACCGGACAGGGGGGCTCTGGGGCCAACGTCCTGACTTTC. V is TRBV11-2 and J is TRBJ2-6, with 10 bases fitting TRBD1. Germline V gene lookup returns CDR1 SGHAT and CDR2 FQNNGV. The CDR3 extends over 15 amino acids. V lost 10 bases to trimming and J lost 0 bases; unmatched junction nucleotides: 3.

This clone has just one count. The chain joins TRBV28 to TRBJ2-1; TRBD2 matches 8 bases. CDR1 and CDR2 from the germline V gene are MDHEN and SYDVKM. V lost 8 bases and J lost 10; bases outside the gene matches: 19. The CDR3 is 16 residues long. The CDR3 here is CASASEGGLAPGEQFF. CDR3 coding DNA: TGTGCCAGCGCGTCAGAAGGCGGACTAGCCCCCGGGGAGCAGTTCTTC.

The sample holds one count of this clone. V gene TRBV7-2 combines with J gene TRBJ2-3; weak D call: TRBD2 (6 bases). The CDR3 consists of 16 residues. With 1 base removed from V and 2 bases from J, the gap between germline ends came to 13 bases. Per the germline V gene, CDR1 is SGHTA and CDR2 is FQGNSA. The CDR3 loop reads CASSLESSAYTDTQYF. CDR3 DNA: TGTGCCAGCAGCTTAGAATCTAGCGCCTACACAGATACGCAGTATTTT.

V and J are TRBV5-6 and TRBJ2-1; 8 bases are a match to TRBD1. CDR3 size: 15 residues. V dropped 4 bases and J dropped 3; count of bases not matched to a gene: 6. CDR1 is SGHDT, CDR2 YYEEEE, per germline. CDR3 in amino acids: CASSRSGQVYNEQFF. The CDR3 nucleotides read TGTGCCAGCAGCCGATCGGGACAGGTCTACAATGAGCAGTTCTTC.

The V gene is TRBV6-5, the J gene TRBJ2-2; 12 bases are a match to TRBD1. This CDR3 is 14 amino acids long. Per germline, CDR1 MNHEY and CDR2 SVGAGI. J lost 7 bases, V lost 6 bases, and 3 bases had no gene match. This CDR3 is CASRGQGAFGELFF. CDR3 sequence (DNA): TGTGCCAGCAGGGGACAGGGGGCCTTCGGGGAGCTGTTTTTT.

The chain couples TRBV4-3 to TRBJ1-4; no definite D call. The CDR3 sequence is 15 residues long. Germline V gives CDR1 LGHNA, CDR2 YSLEER. The V end lost 1 base, the J end lost 5 bases, and 11 bases lay between the germline ends. The CDR3 loop reads CASSQVGRENEKLFF. The CDR3 nucleotides read TGCGCCAGCAGCCAAGTGGGCAGAGAAAATGAAAAACTGTTTTTT.

V and J are TRBV7-2 and TRBJ2-2, with 10 nucleotides matching TRBD2. This CDR3 comprises 18 residues. The ends lost 1 base at V and 4 bases at J; junction bases unmatched: 9. Germline V gene data show CDR1 as SGHTA and CDR2 as FQGNSA. CDR3 amino acids: CASSLVFRTSGTTGELFF. CDR3 sequence (DNA): TGTGCCAGCAGCTTAGTTTTCAGGACTAGCGGTACCACCGGGGAGCTGTTTTTT. Full variable domain (remainder filled in from reference TRBV7-2 and TRBJ2-2): GAGVSQSPSNKVTEKGKDVELRCDPISGHTALYWYRQSLGQGLEFLIYFQGNSAPDKSGLPSDRFSAERTGGSVSTLTIQRTQQEDSAVYLCASSLVFRTSGTTGELFFGEGSRLTVL.

The chain uses TRBV18 and TRBJ1-2; no definite D call. The CDR3 extends over 13 amino acids. In germline, CDR1 is KGHSH, CDR2 LQKENI. V was cut by 0 bases and J by 4 bases, with 6 bases left in between. CDR3 residues: CASSPPGRYGYTF. The CDR3 DNA reads TGTGCCAGCTCACCACCCGGCCGCTATGGCTACACCTTC.

The V gene is TRBV5-8, the J gene TRBJ2-2; the D call may be TRBD1 or TRBD2 (5 bases each). The CDR3 has 15 amino acids. Looked up from germline, CDR1 is SGHTS and CDR2 is YDEGEE. With 2 bases removed from V and 1 base from J, the gap between germline ends came to 9 bases. In nucleotides, the CDR3 is TGTGCCAGCAGCTTAGGGACGGTGAACACCGGGGAGCTGTTTTTT. Translation: CASSLGTVNTGELFF.

The chain is built from TRBV9 and TRBJ2-3; 11 nucleotides agree with TRBD2. This CDR3 region has 18 residues. Germline V CDR1 and CDR2: SGDLS, YYNGEE. J was trimmed by 0 bases and V by 3 bases; bases with no gene match: 9. The CDR3, as DNA: TGTGCCAGCAGCGAGCGACTAGCGGGGCTCGGAAGCACAGATACGCAGTATTTT. Amino acids: CASSERLAGLGSTDTQYF.

The genes are TRBV27 and TRBJ2-7; weak D call: TRBD1 (5 bases). The germline V and J ends were trimmed by 6 bases and 0 bases, with 12 bases remaining between them. Germline V gene sequence: CDR1 MNHEY, CDR2 SMNVEV (reference sequence). This CDR3 contains 14 residues. The CDR3 region is CASRQGLGSYEQYF. The CDR3 nucleotides are TGTGCCAGCAGGCAGGGTCTAGGCTCCTACGAGCAGTACTTC.

This clone was seen more than once but under ten times. The chain is built from TRBV7-2 and TRBJ2-5, with TRBD1 identical over 8 bases. V shed 1 base, J shed 3 bases, and the junction held 1 base outside the gene matches. Germline CDR1 and CDR2: SGHTA and FQGNSA. The CDR3 is 14 amino acids. DNA of the CDR3: TGTGCCAGCAGCTTAGGGGACAGGAAAGAGACCCAGTACTTC. Translated: CASSLGDRKETQYF.

This clone appeared a few times. The chain joins TRBV9 to TRBJ2-2; a weak D match, TRBD2 (5 bases). Trimming took off 4 bases at V and 2 bases at J, with 15 bases between the two ends. This CDR3 region has 16 residues. CDR1 and CDR2 from the germline V gene are SGDLS and YYNGEE. CDR3 in DNA: TGTGCCAGCAGCCTGGAGGAGACACTTAACACCGGGGAGCTGTTTTTT. Translated: CASSLEETLNTGELFF. The full variable domain, completed using reference TRBV9 and TRBJ2-2, is DSGVTQTPKHLITATGQRVTLRCSPRSGDLSVYWYQQSLDQGLQFLIQYYNGEERAKGNILERFSAQQFPDLHSELNLSSLELGDSALYFCASSLEETLNTGELFFGEGSRLTVL.

This chain connects TRBV9 to TRBJ2-3; maybe TRBD2 (6 bases). The CDR3 runs to 13 residues. The germline CDR1 and CDR2 sequences are SGDLS and YYNGEE. V shed 2 bases and J shed 14 bases, with 18 bases lying between them. CDR3: CASSVDETSSRYF. The CDR3 DNA reads TGTGCCAGCAGCGTGGACGAAACTAGCTCCCGGTATTTT. The full variable domain, rest sourced from reference TRBV9 and TRBJ2-3, is DSGVTQTPKHLITATGQRVTLRCSPRSGDLSVYWYQQSLDQGLQFLIQYYNGEERAKGNILERFSAQQFPDLHSELNLSSLELGDSALYFCASSVDETSSRYFGPGTRLTVL.

V and J are TRBV25-1 and TRBJ2-3; the D is unclear. Trimming took off 5 bases at V and 5 bases at J, with 5 bases between the two ends. The germline CDR1 and CDR2 sequences are MGHDK and SYGVNS. The CDR3 has 11 residues. The CDR3 sequence: CASSYIDTQYF. The CDR3 DNA sequence: TGTGCCAGCAGTTATATAGATACGCAGTATTTT.

The V and J genes are TRBV5-5 and TRBJ2-3; D is ambiguous. CDR3 size: 16 residues. The germline V and J ends were trimmed by 3 bases and 0 bases, with 14 bases remaining between them. Germline V CDR1 and CDR2: SGHKS, YYEKEE (reference sequence). The CDR3 DNA follows: TGTGCCAGCAGCTCCGTATCCGGGTCTAGCACAGATACGCAGTATTTT. As protein: CASSSVSGSSTDTQYF.

CDR3 protein: CASSDPGLAAEGDEQFF. The CDR3 bases are TGTGCCAGCAGTGACCCGGGACTAGCGGCAGAGGGGGATGAGCAGTTCTTC. The chain uses TRBV6-1 and TRBJ2-1; 11 bases fit TRBD2. The V segment lost 3 bases and the J segment 8 bases; nucleotides outside the gene matches: 12. The V gene's germline CDR1 is MNHNS and CDR2 SASEGT. The CDR3 runs 17 residues.

This clone came up a few times. This sequence joins TRBV19 and TRBJ2-7, with TRBD2 identical over 8 bases. Trimming took 5 bases from V and 2 from J; bases not matched to a gene: 5. The CDR3 runs to 14 residues. Germline values: CDR1 LNHDA, CDR2 SQIVND (reference sequence). CDR3 amino acids: CASSRTSRPYEQYF. CDR3 DNA: TGTGCCAGTAGTCGGACTAGCCGACCCTACGAGCAGTACTTC.